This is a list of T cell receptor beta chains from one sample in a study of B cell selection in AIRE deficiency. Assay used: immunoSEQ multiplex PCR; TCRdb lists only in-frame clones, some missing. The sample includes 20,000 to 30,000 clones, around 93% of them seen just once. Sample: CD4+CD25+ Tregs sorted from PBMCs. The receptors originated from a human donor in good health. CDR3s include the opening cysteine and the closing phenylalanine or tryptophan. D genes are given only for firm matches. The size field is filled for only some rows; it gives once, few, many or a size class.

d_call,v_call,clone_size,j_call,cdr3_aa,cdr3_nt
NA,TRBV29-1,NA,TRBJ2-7,CSVAFILSYEQYF,TGCAGCGTCGCGTTTATACTCTCCTACGAGCAGTACTTC
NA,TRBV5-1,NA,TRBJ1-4,CASSPLGGATNEKLFF,TGCGCCAGCAGCCCCCTGGGGGGGGCAACTAATGAAAAACTGTTTTTT
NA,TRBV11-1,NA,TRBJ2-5,CASSLSPGETQYF,TGTGCCAGCAGCTTATCCCCCGGGGAGACCCAGTACTTC
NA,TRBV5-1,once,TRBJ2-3,CASSLRGGDFTDTQYF,TGCGCCAGCAGCTTGCGAGGGGGGGATTTCACAGATACGCAGTATTTT
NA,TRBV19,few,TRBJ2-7,CASSMLGVNYEQYF,TGTGCCAGTAGTATGCTTGGGGTGAACTACGAGCAGTACTTC
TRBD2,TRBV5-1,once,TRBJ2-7,CASSVASGGLHYEQYF,TGCGCCAGCAGCGTAGCGTCGGGGGGACTACACTACGAGCAGTACTTC
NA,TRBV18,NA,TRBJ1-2,CASSPLETGGYTF,TGTGCCAGCTCACCCCTCGAGACAGGTGGCTACACCTTC
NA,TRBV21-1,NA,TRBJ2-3,CASSKYPTSGGSADTQYF,TGTGCCAGCAGCAAATACCCAACTAGCGGGGGGTCGGCAGATACGCAGTATTTT
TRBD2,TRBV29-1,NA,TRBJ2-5,CSVTGGEETQYF,TGCAGCGTAACCGGGGGGGAGGAGACCCAGTACTTC
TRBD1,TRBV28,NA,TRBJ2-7,CASSPPGTGVYEQYF,TGTGCCAGCAGTCCCCCAGGGACAGGCGTCTACGAGCAGTACTTC
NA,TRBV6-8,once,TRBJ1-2,CASSFGGGTINYGYTF,TGTGCCAGCAGTTTCGGGGGAGGGACAATTAACTATGGCTACACCTTC
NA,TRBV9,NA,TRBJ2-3,CASSPGNPPTDTQYF,TGTGCCAGCAGTCCTGGCAATCCTCCCACAGATACGCAGTATTTT
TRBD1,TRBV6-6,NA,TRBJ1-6,CASSYQGVNSPLHF,TGTGCCAGCAGTTACCAGGGGGTTAATTCACCCCTCCACTTT
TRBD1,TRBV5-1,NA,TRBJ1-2,CASSWDRVNYGYTF,TGCGCCAGCAGCTGGGACAGGGTGAACTATGGCTACACCTTC
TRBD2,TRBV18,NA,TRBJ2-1,CASSPPTAGSHEQFF,TGTGCCAGCTCACCACCGACAGCGGGGTCCCATGAGCAGTTCTTC
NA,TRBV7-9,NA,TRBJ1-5,CASSLATGGGQPQHF,TGTGCCAGCAGCTTAGCTACAGGCGGGGGGCAGCCCCAGCATTTT
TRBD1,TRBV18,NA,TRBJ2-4,CASSPTAEMTGSKNIQYF,TGTGCCAGCTCACCAACAGCCGAAATGACAGGGTCCAAAAACATTCAGTACTTC
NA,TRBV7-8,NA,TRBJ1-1,CASSPGTANTEAFF,TGTGCCAGCAGCCCCGGGACGGCGAACACTGAAGCTTTCTTT
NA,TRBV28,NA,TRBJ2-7,CASSFGSSWGYEQYF,TGTGCCAGCAGTTTCGGGAGTTCTTGGGGATACGAGCAGTACTTC
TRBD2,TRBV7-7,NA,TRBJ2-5,CASSLASGGGTQYF,TGTGCCAGCAGCTTAGCCTCCGGGGGGGGGACCCAGTACTTC
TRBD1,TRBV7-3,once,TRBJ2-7,CASSPGTGGEQYF,TGTGCCAGCAGCCCCGGGACAGGAGGCGAGCAGTACTTC
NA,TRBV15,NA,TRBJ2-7,CATSRASRGYEQYF,TGTGCCACCAGCAGAGCTAGCAGGGGCTACGAGCAGTACTTC
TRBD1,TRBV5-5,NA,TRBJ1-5,CASSLESGGEPQHF,TGTGCCAGCAGCTTGGAGTCAGGGGGAGAGCCCCAGCATTTT
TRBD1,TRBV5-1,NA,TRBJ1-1,CASSPGLGQGGTEAFF,TGCGCCAGCAGCCCGGGCTTGGGACAGGGGGGCACTGAAGCTTTCTTT
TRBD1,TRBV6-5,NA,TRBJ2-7,CASSRRQGRYEQYF,TGTGCCAGCAGTCGGAGACAGGGTCGGTACGAGCAGTACTTC
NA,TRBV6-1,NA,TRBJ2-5,CASNPGSAETQYF,TGTGCCAGCAACCCCGGGAGTGCAGAGACCCAGTACTTC
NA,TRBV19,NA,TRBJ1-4,CATRDFGGATNEKLFF,TGTGCCACTAGGGATTTTGGGGGTGCAACTAATGAAAAACTGTTTTTT
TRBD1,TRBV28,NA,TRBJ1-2,CASSSPRGGYTF,TGTGCCAGCAGTTCCCCCAGGGGGGGCTACACCTTC
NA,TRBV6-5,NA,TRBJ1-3,CASSYSDSGNTIYF,TGTGCCAGCAGTTACTCGGACTCTGGAAACACCATATATTTT
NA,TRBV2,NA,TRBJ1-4,CASRKDGGYEKLFF,TGTGCCAGCAGGAAAGACGGAGGGTATGAAAAACTGTTTTTT
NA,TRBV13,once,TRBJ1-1,CASSPPEPQSTEAFF,TGTGCCAGCAGCCCACCCGAGCCCCAGAGCACTGAAGCTTTCTTT
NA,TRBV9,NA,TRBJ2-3,CASSVRHAEDTQYF,TGTGCCAGCAGCGTTCGGCACGCTGAAGATACGCAGTATTTT
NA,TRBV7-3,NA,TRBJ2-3,CASSLLGITDTQYF,TGTGCCAGCAGCTTATTAGGAATTACAGATACGCAGTATTTT
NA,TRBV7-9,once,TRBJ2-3,CASSFAGVTDTQYF,TGTGCCAGCAGCTTTGCAGGGGTCACAGATACGCAGTATTTT
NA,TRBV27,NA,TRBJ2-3,CASSEDHSGTLAQYF,TGTGCCAGCAGTGAAGACCATTCTGGGACCCTAGCGCAGTATTTT
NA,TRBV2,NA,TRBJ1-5,CASTSDRANQPQHF,TGTGCCAGCACTTCAGACAGAGCAAATCAGCCCCAGCATTTT
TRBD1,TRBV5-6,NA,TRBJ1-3,CASSDRDRGTNTIYF,TGTGCCAGCAGCGACCGGGACAGGGGTACAAACACCATATATTTT
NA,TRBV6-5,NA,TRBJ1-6,CASSPVWRDNSPLHF,TGTGCCAGCAGCCCCGTATGGAGGGACAATTCACCCCTCCACTTT
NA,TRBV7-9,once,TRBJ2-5,CASSLGTFERETQYF,TGTGCCAGCAGCTTAGGGACCTTCGAACGGGAGACCCAGTACTTC
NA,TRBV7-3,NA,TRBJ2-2,CASSLFGGANTGELFF,TGTGCCAGCAGCTTATTTGGGGGCGCGAACACCGGGGAGCTGTTTTTT
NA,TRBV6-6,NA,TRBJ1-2,CASSNTGNYGYTF,TGTGCCAGCAGTAACACAGGGAACTATGGCTACACCTTC
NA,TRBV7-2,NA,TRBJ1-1,CASRNRRNTEAFF,TGTGCCAGCAGGAACAGGAGGAACACTGAAGCTTTCTTT
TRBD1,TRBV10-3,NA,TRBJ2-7,CAIRVGQGGSEQYF,TGTGCCATCAGAGTTGGACAGGGGGGGAGCGAGCAGTACTTC
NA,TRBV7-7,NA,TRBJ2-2,CASSLAAGTSGELFF,TGTGCCAGCAGCTTAGCGGCAGGGACGAGCGGGGAGCTGTTTTTT
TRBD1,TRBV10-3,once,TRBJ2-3,CAISDFAGTGPPIAYF,TGTGCCATCAGTGATTTTGCCGGGACAGGGCCACCGATCGCGTATTTT
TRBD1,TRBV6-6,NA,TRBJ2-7,CASSSPGQGYEQYF,TGTGCCAGCAGCTCCCCGGGACAGGGTTACGAGCAGTACTTC
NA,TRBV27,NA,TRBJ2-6,CASRSSGANVLTF,TGTGCCAGCAGGAGCTCTGGGGCCAACGTCCTGACTTTC
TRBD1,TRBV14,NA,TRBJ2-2,CASAQGRGTVKTGELFF,TGTGCCAGCGCCCAGGGGAGAGGGACAGTAAAGACCGGGGAGCTGTTTTTT
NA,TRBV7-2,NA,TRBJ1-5,CASSSTGPNQPQHF,TGTGCCAGCAGTTCTACAGGGCCCAATCAGCCCCAGCATTTT
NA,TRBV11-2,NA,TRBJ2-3,CASSLIRDSQNTQYF,TGTGCCAGCAGCTTAATCAGGGACTCTCAGAATACGCAGTATTTT
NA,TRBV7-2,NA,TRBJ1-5,CASSLAGVGQPQHF,TGTGCCAGCAGCTTAGCGGGGGTGGGCCAGCCCCAGCATTTT
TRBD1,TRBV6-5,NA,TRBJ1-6,CASSSRTGPYSPLHF,TGTGCCAGCAGTTCTCGGACAGGGCCCTATTCACCCCTCCACTTT
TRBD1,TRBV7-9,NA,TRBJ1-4,CASSHGAGQINEKLFF,TGTGCCAGCAGCCACGGGGCGGGACAGATAAATGAAAAACTGTTTTTT